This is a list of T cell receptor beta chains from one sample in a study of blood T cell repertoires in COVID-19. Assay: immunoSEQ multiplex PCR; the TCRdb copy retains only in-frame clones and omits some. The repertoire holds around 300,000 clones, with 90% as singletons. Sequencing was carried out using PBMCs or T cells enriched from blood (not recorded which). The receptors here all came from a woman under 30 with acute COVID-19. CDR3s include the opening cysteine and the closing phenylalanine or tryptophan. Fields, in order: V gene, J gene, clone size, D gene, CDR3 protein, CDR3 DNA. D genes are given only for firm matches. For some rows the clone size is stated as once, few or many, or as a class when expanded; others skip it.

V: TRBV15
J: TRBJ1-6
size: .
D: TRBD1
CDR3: CATSRGAGTGSSPLHF
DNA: TGTGCCACCAGCAGAGGGGCCGGGACAGGGAGTTCACCCCTCCACTTT

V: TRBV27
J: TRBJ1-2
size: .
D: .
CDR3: CASTSLLDTRANYGYTF
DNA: TGTGCCAGCACCTCACTCTTAGACACACGCGCTAACTATGGCTACACCTTC

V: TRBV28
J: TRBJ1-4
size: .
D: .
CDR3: CARGEGDEKLFF
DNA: TGTGCCCGCGGAGAGGGTGATGAAAAACTGTTTTTT

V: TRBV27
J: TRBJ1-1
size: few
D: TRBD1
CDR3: CASSRGTGEWGEAFF
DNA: TGTGCCAGCAGTCGAGGGACAGGGGAATGGGGTGAAGCTTTCTTT

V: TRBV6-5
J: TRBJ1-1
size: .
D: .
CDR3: CASTVGHRNTEAFF
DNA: TGTGCCAGCACCGTGGGACACCGAAACACTGAAGCTTTCTTT

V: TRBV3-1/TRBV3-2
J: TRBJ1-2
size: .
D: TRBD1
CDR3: CASSQGTGGTNYGYTF
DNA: TGTGCCAGCAGCCAAGGGACAGGGGGGACTAACTATGGCTACACCTTC

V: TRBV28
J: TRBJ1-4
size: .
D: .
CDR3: CASGKRGKLFF
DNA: TGTGCCAGCGGCAAGAGAGGAAAACTGTTTTTT

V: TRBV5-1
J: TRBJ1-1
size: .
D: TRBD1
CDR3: CASSQTGDTEAFF
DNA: TGCGCCAGCAGCCAGACAGGGGACACTGAAGCTTTCTTT

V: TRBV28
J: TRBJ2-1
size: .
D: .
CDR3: CASSLWGSVSYNEQFF
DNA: TGTGCCAGCAGTTTATGGGGCTCGGTATCCTACAATGAGCAGTTCTTC

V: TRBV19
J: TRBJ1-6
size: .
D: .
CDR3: CASSIGLRSSPLHF
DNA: TGTGCCAGTAGTATCGGGTTGAGGAGTTCACCCCTCCACTTT

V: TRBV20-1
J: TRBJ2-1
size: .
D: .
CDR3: CSASTRGMSSYNEQFF
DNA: TGCAGTGCTAGTACCCGAGGCATGAGTTCCTACAATGAGCAGTTCTTC

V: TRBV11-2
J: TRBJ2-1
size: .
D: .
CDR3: CASSAGESYYNEQFF
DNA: TGTGCCAGCAGCGCCGGGGAGTCATACTACAATGAGCAGTTCTTC

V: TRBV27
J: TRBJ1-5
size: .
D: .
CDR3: CATKPQGWGINQPQHF
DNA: TGTGCCACCAAACCCCAGGGGTGGGGAATAAATCAGCCCCAGCATTTT

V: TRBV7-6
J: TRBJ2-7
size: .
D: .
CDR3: CASSVYYRLASFPEQYF
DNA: TGTGCCAGCAGCGTCTACTACCGCCTAGCCAGCTTTCCCGAGCAGTACTTC